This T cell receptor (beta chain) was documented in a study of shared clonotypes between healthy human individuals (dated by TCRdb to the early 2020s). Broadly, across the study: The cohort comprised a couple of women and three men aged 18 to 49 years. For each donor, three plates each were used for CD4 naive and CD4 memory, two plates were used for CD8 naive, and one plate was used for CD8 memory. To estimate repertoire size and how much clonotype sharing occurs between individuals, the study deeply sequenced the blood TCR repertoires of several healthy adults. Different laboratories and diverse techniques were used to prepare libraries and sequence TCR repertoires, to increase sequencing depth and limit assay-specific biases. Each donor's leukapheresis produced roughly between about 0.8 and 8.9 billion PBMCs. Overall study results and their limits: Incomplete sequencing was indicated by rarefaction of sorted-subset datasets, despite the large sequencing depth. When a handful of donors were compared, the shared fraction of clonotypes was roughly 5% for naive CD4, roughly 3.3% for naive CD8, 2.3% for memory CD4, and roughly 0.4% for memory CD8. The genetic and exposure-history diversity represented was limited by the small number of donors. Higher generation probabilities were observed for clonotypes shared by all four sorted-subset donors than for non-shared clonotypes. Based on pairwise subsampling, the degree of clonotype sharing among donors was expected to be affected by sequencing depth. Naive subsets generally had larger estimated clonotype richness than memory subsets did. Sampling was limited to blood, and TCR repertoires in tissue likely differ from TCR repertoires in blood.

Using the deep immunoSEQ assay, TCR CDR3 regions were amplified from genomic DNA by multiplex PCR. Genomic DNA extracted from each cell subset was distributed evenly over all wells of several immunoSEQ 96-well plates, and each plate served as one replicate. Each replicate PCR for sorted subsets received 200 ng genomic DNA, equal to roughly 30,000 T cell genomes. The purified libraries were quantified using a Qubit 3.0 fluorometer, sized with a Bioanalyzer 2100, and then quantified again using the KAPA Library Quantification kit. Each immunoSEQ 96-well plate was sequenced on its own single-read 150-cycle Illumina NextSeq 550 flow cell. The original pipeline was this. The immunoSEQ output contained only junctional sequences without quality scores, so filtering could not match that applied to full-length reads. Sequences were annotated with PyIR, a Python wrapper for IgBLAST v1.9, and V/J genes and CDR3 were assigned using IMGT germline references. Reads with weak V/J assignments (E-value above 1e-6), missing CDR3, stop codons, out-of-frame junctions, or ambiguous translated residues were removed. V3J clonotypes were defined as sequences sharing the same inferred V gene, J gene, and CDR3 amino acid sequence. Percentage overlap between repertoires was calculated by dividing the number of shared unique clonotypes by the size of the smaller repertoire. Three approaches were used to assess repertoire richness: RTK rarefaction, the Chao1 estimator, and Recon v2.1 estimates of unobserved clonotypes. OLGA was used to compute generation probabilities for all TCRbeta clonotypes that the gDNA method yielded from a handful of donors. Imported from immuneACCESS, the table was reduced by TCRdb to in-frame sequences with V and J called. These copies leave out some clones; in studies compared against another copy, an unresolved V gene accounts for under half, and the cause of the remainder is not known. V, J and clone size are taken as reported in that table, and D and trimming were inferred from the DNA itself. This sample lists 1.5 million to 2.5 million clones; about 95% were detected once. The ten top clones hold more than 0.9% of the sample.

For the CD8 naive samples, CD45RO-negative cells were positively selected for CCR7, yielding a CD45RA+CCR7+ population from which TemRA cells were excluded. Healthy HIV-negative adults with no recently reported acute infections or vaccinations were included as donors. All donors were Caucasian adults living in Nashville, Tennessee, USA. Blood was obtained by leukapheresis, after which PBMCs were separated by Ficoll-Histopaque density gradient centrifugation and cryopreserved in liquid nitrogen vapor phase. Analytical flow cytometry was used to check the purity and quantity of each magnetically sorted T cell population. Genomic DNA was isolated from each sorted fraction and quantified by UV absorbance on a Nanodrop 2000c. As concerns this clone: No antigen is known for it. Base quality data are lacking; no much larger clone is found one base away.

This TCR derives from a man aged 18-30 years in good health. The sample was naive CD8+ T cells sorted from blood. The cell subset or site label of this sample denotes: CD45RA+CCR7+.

The sequenced DNA: TGCAGTGCTAGGTGGACCTACGAGCAGTACTTC. This is translated as CSARWTYEQYF. Recombination connected TRBV20-1 to TRBJ2-7; no D gene is confidently identified. In the germline V gene (reference sequence), CDR1 corresponds to DFQATT and CDR2 to SNEGSKA. From the cysteine through the phenylalanine, the CDR3 covers 11 amino acids. The retained sequence is limited to the CDR3, 33 bases, with the frame set at the first base. Trimming at the junction amounts to 3 bases on V and 2 bases on J, and the germline ends lie 5 bases apart.